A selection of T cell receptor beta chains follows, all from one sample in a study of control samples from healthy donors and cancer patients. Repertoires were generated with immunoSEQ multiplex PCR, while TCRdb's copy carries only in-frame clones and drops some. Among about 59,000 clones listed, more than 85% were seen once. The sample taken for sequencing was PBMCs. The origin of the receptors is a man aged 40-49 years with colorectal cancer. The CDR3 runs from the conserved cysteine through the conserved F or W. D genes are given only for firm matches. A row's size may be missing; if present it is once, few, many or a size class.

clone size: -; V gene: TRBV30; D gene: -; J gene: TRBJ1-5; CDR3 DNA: TGTGCCTGGAGTGTACCGGGCAGGGCCGTTGGTCAGCCCCAGCATTTT; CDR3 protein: CAWSVPGRAVGQPQHF
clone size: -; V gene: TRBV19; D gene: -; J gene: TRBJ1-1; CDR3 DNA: TGTGCCAGTAGTATGCCAGGGGCGTCTTTGAACACTGAAGCTTTCTTT; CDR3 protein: CASSMPGASLNTEAFF
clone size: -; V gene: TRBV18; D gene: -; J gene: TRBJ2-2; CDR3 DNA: TGTGCCAGCTCACCACCGATTGAGACCGGGGAGCTGTTTTTT; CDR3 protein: CASSPPIETGELFF
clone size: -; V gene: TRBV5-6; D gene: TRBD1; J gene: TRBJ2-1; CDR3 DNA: TGTGCCAGCAGCGAGGACAGGGGATGGAAGCAAAAGTTCTTC; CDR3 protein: CASSEDRGWKQKFF
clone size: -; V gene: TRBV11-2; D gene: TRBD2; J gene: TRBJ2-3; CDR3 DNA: TGTGCCAGCAGCTTTGGACTAGCGGGGGGGCCCAGAGGGCCAGATACGCAGTATTTT; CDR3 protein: CASSFGLAGGPRGPDTQYF
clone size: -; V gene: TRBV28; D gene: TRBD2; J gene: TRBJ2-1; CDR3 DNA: TGTGCCAGCAGAACAAGCGGGGGAGGGTACAATGAGCAGTTCTTC; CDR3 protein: CASRTSGGGYNEQFF
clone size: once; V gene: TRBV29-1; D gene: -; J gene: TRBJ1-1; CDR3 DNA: TGCAGCGTTGCCCCCGGGCCGGGCACTGAAGCTTTCTTT; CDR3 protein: CSVAPGPGTEAFF
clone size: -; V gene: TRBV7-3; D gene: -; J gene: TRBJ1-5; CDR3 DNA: TGTGCCAGCAGCGCCGGGACAATGGGGAATCAGCCCCAGCATTTT; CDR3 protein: CASSAGTMGNQPQHF
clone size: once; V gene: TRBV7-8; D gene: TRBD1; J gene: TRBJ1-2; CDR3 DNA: TGTGCCAGCAGCTTAGGAGGCTTCGGGACAGGGGGCAGCTACACCTTC; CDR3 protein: CASSLGGFGTGGSYTF
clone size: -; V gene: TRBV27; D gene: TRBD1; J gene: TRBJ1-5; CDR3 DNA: TGTGCCAGCAGCGGACAGGGGGTGAATCAGCCCCAGCATTTT; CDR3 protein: CASSGQGVNQPQHF
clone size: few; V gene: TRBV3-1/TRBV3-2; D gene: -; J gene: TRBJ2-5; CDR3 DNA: TGTGCCAGCAGCCAAGATGGCTATGGGGGAGGAGAGACCCAGTACTTC; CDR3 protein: CASSQDGYGGGETQYF
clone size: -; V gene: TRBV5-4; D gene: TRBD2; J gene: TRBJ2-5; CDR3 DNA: TGTGCCAGCAGCTCATTGACTAGCGGGGGGGAGACCCAGTACTTC; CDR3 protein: CASSSLTSGGETQYF
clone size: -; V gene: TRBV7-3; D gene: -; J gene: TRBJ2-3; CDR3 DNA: TGTGCCAGCAGCTTAACGGGACTGCCCCCAACAGATACGCAGTATTTT; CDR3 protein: CASSLTGLPPTDTQYF
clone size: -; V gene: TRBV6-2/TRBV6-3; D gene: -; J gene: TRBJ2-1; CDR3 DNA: TGTGCCAGCAGTTACTTAAAGCCCCTAGCCAGCAATGAGCAGTTCTTC; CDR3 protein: CASSYLKPLASNEQFF
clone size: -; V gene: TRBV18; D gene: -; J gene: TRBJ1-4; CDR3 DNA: TGTGCCAGCTCACCAGGGTTCCAAGGTGAAAAACTGTTTTTT; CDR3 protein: CASSPGFQGEKLFF
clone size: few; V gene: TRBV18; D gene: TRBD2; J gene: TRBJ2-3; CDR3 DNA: TGTGCCAGCTCCCGGGGGGGCACAGATACGCAGTATTTT; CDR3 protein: CASSRGGTDTQYF
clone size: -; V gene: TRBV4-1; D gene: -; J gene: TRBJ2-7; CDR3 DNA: TGCGCCAGCAGCCAAGCCGCCGGGACCCCCTACGAGCAGTACTTC; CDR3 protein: CASSQAAGTPYEQYF
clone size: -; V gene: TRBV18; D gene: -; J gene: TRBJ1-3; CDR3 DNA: TGTGCCACCAGGGGAACCCTTGGAAACACCATATATTTT; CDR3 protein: CATRGTLGNTIYF
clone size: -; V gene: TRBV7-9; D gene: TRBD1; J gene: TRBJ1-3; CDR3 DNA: TGTGCCAGCAGCTACGGGGACAGTGGAGGAAACACCATATATTTT; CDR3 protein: CASSYGDSGGNTIYF
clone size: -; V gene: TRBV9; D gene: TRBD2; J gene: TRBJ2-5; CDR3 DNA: TGTGCCAGCAGCGTAGGAAGCGGGGGGGTCCAAGAGACCCAGTACTTC; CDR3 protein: CASSVGSGGVQETQYF
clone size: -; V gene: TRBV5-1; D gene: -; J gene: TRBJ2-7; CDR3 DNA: TGCGCCAGCAGGATGAGCGAGGCAACCGACGAGCAGTACTTC; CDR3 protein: CASRMSEATDEQYF
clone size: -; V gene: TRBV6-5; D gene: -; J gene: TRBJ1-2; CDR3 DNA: TGTGCCAGCAGCGACAGCTACAGGGTCGGCTACACCTTC; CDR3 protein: CASSDSYRVGYTF
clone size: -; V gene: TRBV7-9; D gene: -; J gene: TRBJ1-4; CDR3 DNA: TGTGCCAGCAGCTTAGAACCAGAGAAACTGTTTTTT; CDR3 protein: CASSLEPEKLFF
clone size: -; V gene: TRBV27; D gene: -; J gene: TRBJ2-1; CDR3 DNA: TGTGCCAGCAGTTTACGAAGTCCGTACAATGAGCAGTTCTTC; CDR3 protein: CASSLRSPYNEQFF
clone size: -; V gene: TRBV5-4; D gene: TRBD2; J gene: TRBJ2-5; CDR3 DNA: TGTGCCAGCAGCACGGGACTAGCGGGGGGAGAGACCCAGTACTTC; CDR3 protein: CASSTGLAGGETQYF
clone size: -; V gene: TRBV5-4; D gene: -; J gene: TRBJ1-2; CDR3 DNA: TGTGCCAGCAGCTTGCCGAACACTCCTAACTATGGCTACACCTTC; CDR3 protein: CASSLPNTPNYGYTF
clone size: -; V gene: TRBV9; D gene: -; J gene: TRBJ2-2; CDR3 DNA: TGTGCCAGCAGCGCCACAGGGAGCGGGGAGCTGTTTTTT; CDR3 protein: CASSATGSGELFF
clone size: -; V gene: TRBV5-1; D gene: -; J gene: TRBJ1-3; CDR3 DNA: TGCGCCAGCAGCTTGGTGGGGGACCCTGGAAACACCATATATTTT; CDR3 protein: CASSLVGDPGNTIYF
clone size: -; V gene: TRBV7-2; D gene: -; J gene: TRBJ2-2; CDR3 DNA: TGTGCCAGCAGCCCCCGTAGTACCGGGGAGCTGTTTTTT; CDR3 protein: CASSPRSTGELFF
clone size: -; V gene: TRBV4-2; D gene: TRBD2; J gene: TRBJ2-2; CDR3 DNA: TGTGCCAGCAGCCTCTGGACTAGCGGGGTTACCGGGGAGCTGTTTTTT; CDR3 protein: CASSLWTSGVTGELFF
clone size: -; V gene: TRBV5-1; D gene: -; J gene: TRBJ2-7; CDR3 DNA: TGCGCCAGCAGCTTGGGGACACCCTACGAGCAGTACTTC; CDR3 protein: CASSLGTPYEQYF
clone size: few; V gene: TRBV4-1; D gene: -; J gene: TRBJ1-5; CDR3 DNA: TGCGCCAGCAGCCATTGGCAGTCGGGCAATCAGCCCCAGCATTTT; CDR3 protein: CASSHWQSGNQPQHF
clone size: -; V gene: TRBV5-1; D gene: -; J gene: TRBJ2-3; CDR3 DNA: TGCGCCAGCAGCTTGGGCGGATTGGGGGCGCAATCAGATACGCAGTATTTT; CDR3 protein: CASSLGGLGAQSDTQYF
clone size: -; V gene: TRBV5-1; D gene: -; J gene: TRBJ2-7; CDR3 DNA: TGCGCCAGCAGCTTGGATACGTTATACGAGCAGTACTTC; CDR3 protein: CASSLDTLYEQYF
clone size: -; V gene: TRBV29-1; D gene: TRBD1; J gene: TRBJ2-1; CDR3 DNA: TGCAGCGTTGAAGGGCCAGCGGGACAGGGGGTCAATGAGCAGTTCTTC; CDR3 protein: CSVEGPAGQGVNEQFF